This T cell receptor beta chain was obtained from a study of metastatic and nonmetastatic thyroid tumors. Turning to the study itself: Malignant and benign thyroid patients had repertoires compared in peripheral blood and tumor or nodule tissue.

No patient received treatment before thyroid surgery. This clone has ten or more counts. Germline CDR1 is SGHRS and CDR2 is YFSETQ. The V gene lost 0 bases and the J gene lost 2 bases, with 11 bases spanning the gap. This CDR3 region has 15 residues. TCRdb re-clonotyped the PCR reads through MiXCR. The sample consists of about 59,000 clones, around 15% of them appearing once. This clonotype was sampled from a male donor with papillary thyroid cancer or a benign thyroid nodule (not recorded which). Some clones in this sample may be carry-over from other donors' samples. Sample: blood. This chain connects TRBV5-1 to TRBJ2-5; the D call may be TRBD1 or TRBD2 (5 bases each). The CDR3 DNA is TGCGCCAGCAGCTTGGGTGGGGGTTCTCAAGAGACCCAGTACTTC. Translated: CASSLGGGSQETQYF.